Given below is one TCR beta chain in context. The sample comes from a study of low-dose radiotherapy and immunotherapy resistance in tumors. Study-wide background: Each patient was administered nivolumab intravenously at 240 mg, which was a flat dose, every two weeks, along with intravenous ipilimumab at 1 mg/kg every six weeks.

Gene-specific TRAV and TRBV primers were used for first-strand cDNA, covering alpha and beta chains. For amplifying TCRs, the PCR ran for approximately 18 cycles with Phusion, which was used together with a constant-region primer and the adapter on the V primers. TCRdb reprocessed the reads with MiXCR, giving one entry per CDR3 protein. The sample records about 9,800 distinct CDR3 sequences, 42% being singletons. Nivolumab, ipilimumab, aspirin, low-dose cyclophosphamide and low-dose radiotherapy were given to donors. Germline V gene sequence: CDR1 DFQATT, CDR2 SNEGSKA (reference sequence). The CDR3 contains 12 residues. Trimming at V came to 3 bases and at J to 7 bases, leaving 2 bases not matched to a gene.

This TCR was recovered from a human donor with advanced metastatic prostate, ovarian, gallbladder or colorectal cancer (not recorded which). This table probably holds off-target reads from a library built for another chain. This chain joins TRBV20-1 and TRBJ2-1; the match to TRBD2 covers 8 bases. CDR3 bases: TGCAGTGCTAGCCGGGGGGGTAATGAGCAGTTCTTC. Amino acids: CSASRGGNEQFF.